The clone carrying this T cell receptor beta chain turned up a few times. This entry comes from a study of follicular helper T cells after annual influenza vaccination. Generated by immunoSEQ multiplex PCR, the TCRdb table keeps only in-frame clones and is missing some. The table includes 10,000 to 15,000 clones, 60% to 80% detected once. The CDR3 sequence is 13 residues long. CDR1 is LNHDA and CDR2 is SQIVND in the germline V gene (reference sequence). Trimming shortened V by 6 bases and J by 6 bases, and 12 bases separated the two germline ends. Time point specified: 2014-2015 season, pre-vaccination.

The sample here was CXCR5- memory CD4+ T cells sorted from blood, taken on the day of influenza vaccination. V and J are TRBV19 and TRBJ1-5, with D possibly matching TRBD1 (6 bases). The TCR was taken from an adult who received the influenza vaccine. Written as DNA, the CDR3 is TGTGCCAGTAGATCAGGGGTTGGTCAGCCCCAGCATTTT. Amino acids: CASRSGVGQPQHF.